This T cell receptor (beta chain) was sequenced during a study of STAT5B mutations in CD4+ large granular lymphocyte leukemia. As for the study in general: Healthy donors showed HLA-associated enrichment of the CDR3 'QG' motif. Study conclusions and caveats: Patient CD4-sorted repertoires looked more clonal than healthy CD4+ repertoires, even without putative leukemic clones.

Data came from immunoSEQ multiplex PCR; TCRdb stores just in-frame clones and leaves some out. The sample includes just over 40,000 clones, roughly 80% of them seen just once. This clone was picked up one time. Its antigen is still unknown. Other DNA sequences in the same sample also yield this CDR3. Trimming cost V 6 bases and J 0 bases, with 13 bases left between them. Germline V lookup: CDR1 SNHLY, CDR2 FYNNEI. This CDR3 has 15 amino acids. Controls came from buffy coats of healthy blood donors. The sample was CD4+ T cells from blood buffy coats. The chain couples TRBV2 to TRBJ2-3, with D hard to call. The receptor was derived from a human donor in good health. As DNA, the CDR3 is TGTGCCAGCAGAAAATACCAGGAGAGCACAGATACGCAGTATTTT. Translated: CASRKYQESTDTQYF.